The 5 T cell receptor beta chains below come from one sample, sequenced in a study of circulating and synovial CD4+ cells in juvenile arthritis. Profiling relied on immunoSEQ multiplex PCR, and the TCRdb table lists in-frame clones only, not all of them. Altogether 39,000 or so clones are present, about 94% being singletons, with the ten largest covering 0.7%. What was sequenced was CD4+ T cells from blood. These receptors were taken from a human donor with juvenile idiopathic arthritis.

The V gene is TRBV7-2, the J gene TRBJ1-5; 9 bases map to TRBD1. Losses at the gene ends were 5 bases for V and 0 bases for J; bases not matched to a gene: 8. The germline CDR1 and CDR2 sequences are SGHTA and FQGNSA. CDR3 size: 17 residues. CDR3 sequence (DNA): TGTGCCAGCAGCCGGGGACAGGGAGGATATAGCAATCAGCCCCAGCATTTT. Encoded protein: CASSRGQGGYSNQPQHF.

The chain uses TRBV19 and TRBJ1-2; TRBD1 matches 7 bases. The CDR3 runs to 15 residues. The germline gives CDR1 LNHDA, CDR2 SQIVND (reference sequence). Unmatched junction bases numbered 5, after V lost 4 bases and J lost 0 bases. DNA for the CDR3: TGTGCCAGTAGTACTCAGGGGGGCCCTAACTATGGCTACACCTTC. Translation: CASSTQGGPNYGYTF.

V gene TRBV28 combines with J gene TRBJ2-1; 9 bases match TRBD2. V gave up 4 bases and J gave up 0 bases; unmatched junction bases: 16. The CDR3 runs to 20 residues. Germline V gives CDR1 MDHEN, CDR2 SYDVKM. Here the CDR3 reads CASSSAGSGGPLSSYNEQFF. In nucleotides, the CDR3 is TGTGCCAGCAGTTCAGCAGGTAGCGGGGGCCCCCTGAGCTCCTACAATGAGCAGTTCTTC.

This sequence joins TRBV5-1 and TRBJ2-5, with 8 bases fitting TRBD1. CDR1 and CDR2 from the germline V gene are SGHRS and YFSETQ. This CDR3 region has 17 residues. V trimming: 2 bases; J trimming: 3 bases; junction bases outside the gene matches: 12. In DNA, the CDR3 is TGCGCCAGCAGCTTCCATGGACAGGGAGTATCCAAAGAGACCCAGTACTTC. Protein product: CASSFHGQGVSKETQYF.

This clone was observed once. J is TRBJ1-3 and V is TRBV4-2, with D possibly TRBD1 on 6 matching bases. V dropped 0 bases and J dropped 4 bases, with 19 bases sitting between them. Per germline, CDR1 LGHNA and CDR2 YNFKEQ. The CDR3 extends over 18 amino acids. This chain's CDR3 is CASSQEGGGHSLGNTIYF. The CDR3 DNA reads TGTGCCAGCAGCCAAGAAGGGGGGGGGCATTCTCTCGGAAACACCATATATTTT.